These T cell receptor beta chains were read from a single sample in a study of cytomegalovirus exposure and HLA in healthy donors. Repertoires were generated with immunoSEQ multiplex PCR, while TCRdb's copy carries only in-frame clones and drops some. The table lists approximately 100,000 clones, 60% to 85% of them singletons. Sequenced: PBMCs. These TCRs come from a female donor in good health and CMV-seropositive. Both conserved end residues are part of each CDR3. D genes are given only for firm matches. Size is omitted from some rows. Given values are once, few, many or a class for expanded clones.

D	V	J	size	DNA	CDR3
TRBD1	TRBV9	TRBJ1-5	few	TGTGCCAGCAGCGTAGGACAGGGACATGGCAATCAGCCCCAGCATTTT	CASSVGQGHGNQPQHF
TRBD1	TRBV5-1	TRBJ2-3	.	TGCGCCAGCAGCTTGCGCAGGGGGCAAGATACGCAGTATTTT	CASSLRRGQDTQYF
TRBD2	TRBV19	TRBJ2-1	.	TGTGCCAGTAGTATACGGCGGGGGAGGACTAACAATGAGCAGTTCTTC	CASSIRRGRTNNEQFF
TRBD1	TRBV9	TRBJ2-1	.	TGTGCCAGCAGCGCCGGACAGGGGGATTGGAATGAGCAGTTCTTC	CASSAGQGDWNEQFF
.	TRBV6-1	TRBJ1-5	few	TGTGCCAGCAGTGATGGAGGGACCCAGCCCCAGCATTTT	CASSDGGTQPQHF
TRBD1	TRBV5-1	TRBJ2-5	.	TGCGCCAGCAGCGCGACGGGACAGCTACAAGAGACCCAGTACTTC	CASSATGQLQETQYF
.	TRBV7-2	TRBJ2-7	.	TGTGCCAGCACTCGACAGGCGCGCACCCCGTACGAGCAGTACTTC	CASTRQARTPYEQYF
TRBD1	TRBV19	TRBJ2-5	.	TGTGCCAGTAGTCGGACAGGTCAGGAAGAGACCCAGTACTTC	CASSRTGQEETQYF
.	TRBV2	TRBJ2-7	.	TGTGCCAGCAGTGTTGGCACGACCTACGAGCAGTACTTC	CASSVGTTYEQYF
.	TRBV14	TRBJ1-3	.	TGTGCCAGCAGCCAAGGGCACCAGTCTGGAAACACCATATATTTT	CASSQGHQSGNTIYF
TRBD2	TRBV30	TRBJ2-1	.	TGTGCCTGGAGTCTAGGGAGGGTTAGCGGTGAGCAGTTCTTC	CAWSLGRVSGEQFF
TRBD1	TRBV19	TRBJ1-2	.	TGTGCCAGTAGTATGGGCCCCGGGACAGGGATGGCCTATGGCTACACCTTC	CASSMGPGTGMAYGYTF
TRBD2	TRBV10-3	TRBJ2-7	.	TGTGCCATTGGCCGGGAGGGGAACGAGCAGTACTTC	CAIGREGNEQYF
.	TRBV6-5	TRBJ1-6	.	TGTGCCAGCAGTTATTCCGGCCCGGTGAGGTCACCCCTCCACTTT	CASSYSGPVRSPLHF
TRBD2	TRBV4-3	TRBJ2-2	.	TGCGCCAGCAGCCAAGGGGAGACTAGCGGGGCGGGGGGGGAGCTGTTTTTT	CASSQGETSGAGGELFF
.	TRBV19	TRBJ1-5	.	TGTGCCAGTAGTACTGGACAGAACAATCAGCCCCAGCATTTT	CASSTGQNNQPQHF
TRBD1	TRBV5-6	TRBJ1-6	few	TGTGCCAGCAGCATGACAGGGATCTATAATTCACCCCTCCACTTT	CASSMTGIYNSPLHF
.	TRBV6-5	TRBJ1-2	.	TGTGCCAGCAGGGATCAGGTTCCGGGAGGCTACACCTTC	CASRDQVPGGYTF
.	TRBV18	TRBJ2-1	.	TGTGCCAGCTCACCCGGCGAGCGTCATGAGCAGTTCTTC	CASSPGERHEQFF
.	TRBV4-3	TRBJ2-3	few	TGCGCCAGCAGCCAAGGTGCGAGTACAGATACGCAGTATTTT	CASSQGASTDTQYF
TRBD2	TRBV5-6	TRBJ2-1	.	TGTGCCAGCAGCTTGACTAGCGGGTTTAATGAGCAGTTCTTC	CASSLTSGFNEQFF
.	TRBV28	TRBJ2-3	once	TGTTCCAGTGGGCAGGGAAGCACAGATACGCAGTATTTT	CSSGQGSTDTQYF
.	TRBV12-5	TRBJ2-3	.	TGTGCTAGTGGCAACAGTCCAGATACGCAGTATTTT	CASGNSPDTQYF
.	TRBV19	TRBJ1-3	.	TGTGCCAGTAGTATAGATCGGAGCTTAAACACCATATATTTT	CASSIDRSLNTIYF
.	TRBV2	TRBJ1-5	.	TGTGCCAGCAGGAGACAGAATTCCAATCAGCCCCAGCATTTT	CASRRQNSNQPQHF
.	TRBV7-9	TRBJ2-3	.	TGTGCCAGCAGCTTAGGCCGGACTAGCACAGATACGCAGTATTTT	CASSLGRTSTDTQYF
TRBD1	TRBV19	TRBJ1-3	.	TGTGCCAGTAGTGAGGCAGGGGGTGCCGGAAACACCATATATTTT	CASSEAGGAGNTIYF
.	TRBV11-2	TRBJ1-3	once	TGTGCCAGCAGCCCGCAAGCATCTGGAAACACCATATATTTT	CASSPQASGNTIYF